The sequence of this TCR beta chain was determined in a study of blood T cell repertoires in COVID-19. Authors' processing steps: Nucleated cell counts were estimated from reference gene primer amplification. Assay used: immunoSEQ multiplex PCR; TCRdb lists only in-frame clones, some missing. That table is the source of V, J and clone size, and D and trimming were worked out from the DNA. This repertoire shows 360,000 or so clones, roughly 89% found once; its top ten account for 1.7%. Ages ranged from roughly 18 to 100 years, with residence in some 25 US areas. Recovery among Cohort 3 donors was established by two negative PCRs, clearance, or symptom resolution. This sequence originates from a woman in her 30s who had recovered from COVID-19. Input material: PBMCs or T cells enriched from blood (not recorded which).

CDR3 protein: CASSLIDSSNQPQHF. CDR3 bases: TGCGCCAGCAGCTTGATTGACAGTAGCAATCAGCCCCAGCATTTT. The chain is built from TRBV5-1 and TRBJ1-5; TRBD1 is a possible D gene (5 bases). V lost 1 base to trimming and J lost 0 bases, with 8 bases between them. The CDR3 runs 15 residues. The V gene's germline CDR1 is SGHRS and CDR2 YFSETQ.